The 15 T cell receptor beta chains listed next were all sequenced from one sample in a study of Graves' ophthalmopathy and Graves' hyperthyroidism. Transcripts of RNA were the source for amplifying TCR beta CDR3 regions. The workflow started with a first-round RT-PCR run with HTBI primers and then moved on to a second-round multiplex PCR. TCRdb used MiXCR to reprocess the multiplex PCR reads, holding one entry per CDR3 protein. Among around 660,000 distinct CDR3 sequences listed, about two fifths were seen once. The sequenced sample consisted of peripheral blood. These receptors were collected from an adult man with Graves' ophthalmopathy.

In its sample, this clonotype was seen a few times. The V and J genes are TRBV3-1 and TRBJ2-2; D gene ambiguous. The CDR3 runs to 14 residues. Per germline, CDR1 LGHDT and CDR2 YNNKEL (reference sequence). Deletions cut 1 base from V and 8 bases from J, with 11 bases between. The chain's CDR3 is CASSQALETGELFF. Written as DNA, the CDR3 is TGTGCCAGCAGCCAAGCTCTGGAGACGGGGGAGCTGTTTTTT.

The V gene is TRBV20-1, the J gene TRBJ2-7; 8 bases map to TRBD1. V shed 5 bases and J 7 bases; nucleotides not matched to a gene: 1. This CDR3 is 10 amino acids long. Germline V lookup: CDR1 DFQATT, CDR2 SNEGSKA (reference sequence). The CDR3 coding sequence is TGCAGTGCTCGACAGGGGGAGCAGTACTTC. Translated: CSARQGEQYF.

Of note for this clonotype: Its ends do not fully match the called genes, so a read error is possible. The rearrangement uses TRBV4-2 and TRBJ2-2; 7 bases agree with TRBD1. CDR1 is LGHNA, CDR2 YNFKEQ, per germline. The CDR3 consists of 14 residues. In DNA, the CDR3 is TGTGCCAGCAGCCACAGTCAGGGGGACGGGGAGCTGTCTTTT. Its translation is CASSHSQGDGELSF.

Many counts were recorded for this clonotype. The chain carries TRBV13 and TRBJ2-7; a weak D match, TRBD2 (7 bases). Per germline, CDR1 PRHDT and CDR2 FYEKMQ (reference sequence). The CDR3 totals 15 residues. Trimming pared 5 bases from V and 3 bases from J, leaving 17 bases between. The chain's CDR3 is CASSPEGGTNYEQYF. The DNA of the CDR3 is TGTGCCAGCAGCCCGGAGGGGGGGACCAACTACGAGCAGTACTTC.

This clonotype has more than one count but fewer than ten. The chain links TRBV5-4 to TRBJ2-7, with D perhaps being TRBD1 or TRBD2 (5 bases each). This CDR3 has 12 amino acids. The V end lost 2 bases, the J end lost 10 bases, and 13 bases lay between the germline ends. Germline V CDR1 and CDR2: SGHNT, YYREEE (reference sequence). CDR3 amino acids: CASSFTGASQYF. As DNA, the CDR3 is TGTGCCAGCAGCTTTACCGGGGCTAGCCAGTACTTC.

This clonotype was recorded many times. The gene calls are TRBV2 and TRBJ2-7; D call uncertain. Trimming took 6 bases from V and 2 from J, leaving 14 bases between them. Germline CDR1 and CDR2: SNHLY and FYNNEI. The CDR3 is made up of 14 amino acids. The CDR3 DNA follows: TGTGCCAGCAGACCCGGTGGGGTTGCCTACGAGCAGTACTTC. Its protein product is CASRPGGVAYEQYF.

This clonotype has just one count. The chain is built from TRBV11-3 and TRBJ1-4; 7 bases fit TRBD1. Germline loops: CDR1 SGHNT, CDR2 YENEEA. Trimming removed 5 bases from V and 8 bases from J; junction bases left unmatched: 14. The CDR3 length is 16 residues. CDR3: CASSRFQVTGREKLFF. CDR3 sequence (DNA): TGTGCCAGCAGCCGATTCCAGGTGACAGGGCGCGAAAAACTGTTTTTT.

A few counts support this clonotype. The chain combines TRBV5-1 with TRBJ2-7; D unresolved. CDR3 size: 14 residues. The germline gives CDR1 SGHRS, CDR2 YFSETQ. V lost 2 bases, J lost 0 bases, and 9 bases lay in between. The DNA of the CDR3 is TGCGCCAGCAGCTTCGAGCATAGCTCCTACGAGCAGTACTTC. Translating it yields CASSFEHSSYEQYF.

The genes are TRBV7-9 and TRBJ2-7; D remains ambiguous. This CDR3 has 11 amino acids. The V end was cut by 5 bases, the J end by 7 bases, with 9 bases between. Germline V gene sequence: CDR1 SEHNR, CDR2 FQNEAQ (reference sequence). This CDR3 reads CASSMVGEQYF. CDR3 DNA: TGTGCCAGCAGCATGGTTGGGGAGCAGTACTTC.

This clonotype was seen only a few times. J is TRBJ2-5 and V is TRBV6-1; TRBD1 or TRBD2 may be the D gene (5 bases each). The germline V and J ends were trimmed by 6 bases and 6 bases, with 23 bases remaining between them. CDR1 MNHNS and CDR2 SASEGT come from the germline V gene. The CDR3 extends over 16 amino acids. CDR3 region: CASRQGGGKLQKTQYF. The DNA for the CDR3 is TGTGCCAGCAGGCAAGGTGGGGGAAAGCTCCAGAAGACCCAGTACTTC.

This clonotype was seen ten or more times. V is TRBV6-1 and J is TRBJ1-6; D remains ambiguous. Germline V gene data show CDR1 as MNHNS and CDR2 as SASEGT. CDR3 length: 15 residues. Trimming took 7 bases from V and 10 from J, leaving 20 bases between them. The CDR3, as DNA: TGTGCCAGCACCAGAGAGAACCTGTTAAGGTCACCCCTCCACTTT. As protein: CASTRENLLRSPLHF.

CDR3 coding DNA: TGCAGCTCCGTCTCACCTTCTGGGGCCAACGTCCTGACTTTC. Protein sequence: CSSVSPSGANVLTF. This chain joins TRBV29-1 and TRBJ2-6; D is unclear. The CDR3 is made up of 14 amino acids. Germline V gives CDR1 SQVTM, CDR2 ANQGSEA. The germline V and J ends were trimmed by 8 bases and 1 base, with 12 bases remaining between them. The full variable domain, completed using reference TRBV29-1 and TRBJ2-6, is SAVISQKPSRDICQRGTSLTIQCQVDSQVTMMFWYRQQPGQSLTLIATANQGSEATYESGFVIDKFPISRPNLTFSTLTVSNMSPEDSSIYLCSSVSPSGANVLTFGAGSRLTVL.

V and J are TRBV29-1 and TRBJ2-5; 11 positions match TRBD2. The J segment lost 9 bases and the V segment lost 8 bases, leaving 8 bases of the junction unmatched. This CDR3 is built from 12 residues. The germline gives CDR1 SQVTM, CDR2 ANQGSEA. The CDR3 coding sequence is TGCAGCTCCCTAGCGGGGGGCGAGGCCCAGTACTTC. Its protein is CSSLAGGEAQYF. Filled out from reference TRBV29-1 and TRBJ2-5, the complete variable domain reads SAVISQKPSRDICQRGTSLTIQCQVDSQVTMMFWYRQQPGQSLTLIATANQGSEATYESGFVIDKFPISRPNLTFSTLTVSNMSPEDSSIYLCSSLAGGEAQYFGPGTRLLVL.

This clonotype was found many times. The V and J genes are TRBV6-6 and TRBJ1-4, with 7 bases matching TRBD1. Germline CDR1 reads MNHNY; CDR2 reads SVGAGI (reference sequence). V was pared by 4 bases and J by 11 bases, with 7 bases of the junction left unmatched. This CDR3 has 13 residues. The CDR3 protein is CASSSNQQGKLFF. The CDR3 coding sequence is TGTGCCAGCAGTTCCAACCAACAGGGGAAACTGTTTTTT.

This clonotype has ten or more counts. This rearrangement joins TRBV10-3 to TRBJ1-4; D call uncertain. V was clipped by 3 bases and J by 7 bases, with 6 bases between them. This CDR3 is 12 amino acids long. Germline V gene lookup returns CDR1 ENHRY and CDR2 SYGVKD. CDR3 bases: TGTGCCATCAGTGAAGCAGGTGAAAAACTGTTTTTT. As protein: CAISEAGEKLFF.